This TCR beta chain comes out of a study of blood T cell repertoires in COVID-19. Libraries were prepared by immunoSEQ multiplex PCR; TCRdb keeps only in-frame clonotypes and omits some of them. The table includes about 66,000 clones, approximately 90% detected once. The ends were cut back, 5 bases at V and 4 bases at J, with 18 bases in the middle. The germline V gene encodes CDR1 SGHTA and CDR2 FQGNSA. The CDR3 consists of 16 residues. The clonotype was recovered from a human donor in a cohort sampled during active COVID-19. What was sequenced was peripheral blood. The chain employs TRBV7-2 and TRBJ2-1; D may be TRBD2 (6 bases). CDR3 loop: CASSPRGGTGYNEQFF. CDR3 bases: TGTGCCAGCAGCCCCCGTGGCGGGACGGGTTACAATGAGCAGTTCTTC.